This T cell receptor (beta chain) was identified during a study of blood T cell repertoires in COVID-19. The wider study: The cDNA or gDNA used as material had been derived from T cells, B-cell-depleted T cells, or PBMCs.

Libraries were prepared by immunoSEQ multiplex PCR; TCRdb keeps only in-frame clonotypes and omits some of them. This sample carries fewer than 300,000 clones, 80% to 95% of them seen once, and the ten largest clones take roughly 1.1%. The CDR3 loop spans 14 amino acids. V was shortened by 0 bases and J by 3 bases, with 11 bases between the two germline ends. The germline V gene encodes CDR1 SQVTM and CDR2 ANQGSEA. Participants were aged about 18 to 90 years, lived in about 26 US areas, and enrolled virtually. Which cohort a participant joined came from the clinical history participants gave. Donors in Cohort 3 who had recovered were those with two negative PCRs, healthcare professional clearance, or resolution of their symptoms.

V usage is TRBV29-1 and J usage is TRBJ1-2; D is ambiguous. The sequenced sample was PBMCs or T cells enriched from blood (not recorded which). This clonotype originated in a woman aged 25 to 39 who had recovered from COVID-19. Written as DNA, the CDR3 is TGCAGCGTTGAAGAGGGGAGTATGGACTATGGCTACACCTTC. Translated, it gives CSVEEGSMDYGYTF.